This T cell receptor beta chain emerged from a study of siplizumab effects on memory and regulatory T cells. With 6 bases clipped from V and 10 bases from J, the junction kept 17 bases outside the gene matches. This CDR3 comprises 15 residues. Germline V lookup: CDR1 LNHDA, CDR2 SQIVND (reference sequence). Study findings and constraints: With siplizumab, Treg-derived clones averaged roughly 70% of mappable alloreactive CD4+ clones, versus approximately 27% in controls. The drug siplizumab significantly decreased the alloreactive sequences that could be traced to unstimulated CD4+ memory cells.

In its sample, this clone was seen once. Its antigen is still unknown. Sequencing used immunoSEQ multiplex PCR; TCRdb keeps in-frame clones, though not all of them. The sample comprises around 120,000 clones, approximately 94% of which are singletons, and around 1.5% rests with the top ten. The chain employs TRBV19 and TRBJ2-5, with 7 bases that match TRBD1. The sample taken for sequencing was non-Treg CD4+ T cells sorted from blood. The sequence came from a human donor in good health. The CDR3 DNA sequence: TGTGCCAGTAGGAGCTTTGGGGACAGTTCAATGGACCAGTACTTC. Translated: CASRSFGDSSMDQYF.